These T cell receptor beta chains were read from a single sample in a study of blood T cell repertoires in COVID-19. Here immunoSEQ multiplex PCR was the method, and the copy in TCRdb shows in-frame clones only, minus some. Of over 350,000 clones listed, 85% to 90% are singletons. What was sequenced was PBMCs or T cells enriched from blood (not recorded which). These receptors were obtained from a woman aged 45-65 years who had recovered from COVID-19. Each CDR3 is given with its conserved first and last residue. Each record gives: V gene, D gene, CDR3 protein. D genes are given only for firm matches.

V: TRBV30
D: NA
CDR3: CAWSASSYEQYF

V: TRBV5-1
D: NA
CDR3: CASSFGTPGAEQYF

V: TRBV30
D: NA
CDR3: CAWKNRGNTIYF

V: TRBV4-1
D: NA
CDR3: CASSQVGRGVGEKLFF

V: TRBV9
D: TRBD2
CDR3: CASSGTSGGPQETQYF

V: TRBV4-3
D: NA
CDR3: CASSQDMAVSNQPQHF

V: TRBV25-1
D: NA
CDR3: CASSEGGTPAQAFF

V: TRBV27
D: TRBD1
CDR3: CASSFGTGSYEQYF

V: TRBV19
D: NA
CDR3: CASSPKETGPNTGELFF

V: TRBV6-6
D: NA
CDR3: CASSYSAGRPAF

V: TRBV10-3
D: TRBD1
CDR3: CAITDPSTDRRNEQFF

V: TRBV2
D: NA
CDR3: CASRPQEGYTEAFF

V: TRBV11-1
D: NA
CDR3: CASSFSDTNYGYTF

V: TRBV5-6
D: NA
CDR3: CASSLASETDTQYF

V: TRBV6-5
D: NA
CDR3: CASSSRVSNEKLFF

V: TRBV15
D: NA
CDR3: CATSRDPPEINTIYF

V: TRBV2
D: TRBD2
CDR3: CASGLAGESRLQETQYF

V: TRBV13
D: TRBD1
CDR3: CASSLGQENQPQHF

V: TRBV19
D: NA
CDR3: CAISTSGANVLTF

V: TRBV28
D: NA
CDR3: CASSPVTEAFF

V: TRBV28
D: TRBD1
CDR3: CASSSDRAYTGELFF

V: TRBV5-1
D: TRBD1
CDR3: CASSSGQGLMNTEAFF

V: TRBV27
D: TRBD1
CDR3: CASSYQGVGEKLFF

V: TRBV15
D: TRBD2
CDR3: CATSRAGTSSVTGELFF

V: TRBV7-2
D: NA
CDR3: CASSSQGSHQPQHF

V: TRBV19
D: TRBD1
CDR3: CASSTSTGGSNYGYTF

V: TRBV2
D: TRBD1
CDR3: CASSEDRVGTEAFF

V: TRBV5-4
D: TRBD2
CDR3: CASSLEGDYRAKNIQYF

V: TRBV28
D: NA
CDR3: CASSSKFPEQFF

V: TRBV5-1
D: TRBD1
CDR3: CASSFDATGGSPSPLHF

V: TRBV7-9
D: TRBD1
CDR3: CASSPRDSPSYEQYF

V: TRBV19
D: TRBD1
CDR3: CASSTDRGMAEAFF

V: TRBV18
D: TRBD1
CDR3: CASSPTMLGQGTQTEAFF

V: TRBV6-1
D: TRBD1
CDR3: CASSEGGQGLGNYGYTF

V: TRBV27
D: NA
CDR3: CASSLWQRETQYF

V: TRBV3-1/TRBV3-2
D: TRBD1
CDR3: CASSQERGLGNTIYF